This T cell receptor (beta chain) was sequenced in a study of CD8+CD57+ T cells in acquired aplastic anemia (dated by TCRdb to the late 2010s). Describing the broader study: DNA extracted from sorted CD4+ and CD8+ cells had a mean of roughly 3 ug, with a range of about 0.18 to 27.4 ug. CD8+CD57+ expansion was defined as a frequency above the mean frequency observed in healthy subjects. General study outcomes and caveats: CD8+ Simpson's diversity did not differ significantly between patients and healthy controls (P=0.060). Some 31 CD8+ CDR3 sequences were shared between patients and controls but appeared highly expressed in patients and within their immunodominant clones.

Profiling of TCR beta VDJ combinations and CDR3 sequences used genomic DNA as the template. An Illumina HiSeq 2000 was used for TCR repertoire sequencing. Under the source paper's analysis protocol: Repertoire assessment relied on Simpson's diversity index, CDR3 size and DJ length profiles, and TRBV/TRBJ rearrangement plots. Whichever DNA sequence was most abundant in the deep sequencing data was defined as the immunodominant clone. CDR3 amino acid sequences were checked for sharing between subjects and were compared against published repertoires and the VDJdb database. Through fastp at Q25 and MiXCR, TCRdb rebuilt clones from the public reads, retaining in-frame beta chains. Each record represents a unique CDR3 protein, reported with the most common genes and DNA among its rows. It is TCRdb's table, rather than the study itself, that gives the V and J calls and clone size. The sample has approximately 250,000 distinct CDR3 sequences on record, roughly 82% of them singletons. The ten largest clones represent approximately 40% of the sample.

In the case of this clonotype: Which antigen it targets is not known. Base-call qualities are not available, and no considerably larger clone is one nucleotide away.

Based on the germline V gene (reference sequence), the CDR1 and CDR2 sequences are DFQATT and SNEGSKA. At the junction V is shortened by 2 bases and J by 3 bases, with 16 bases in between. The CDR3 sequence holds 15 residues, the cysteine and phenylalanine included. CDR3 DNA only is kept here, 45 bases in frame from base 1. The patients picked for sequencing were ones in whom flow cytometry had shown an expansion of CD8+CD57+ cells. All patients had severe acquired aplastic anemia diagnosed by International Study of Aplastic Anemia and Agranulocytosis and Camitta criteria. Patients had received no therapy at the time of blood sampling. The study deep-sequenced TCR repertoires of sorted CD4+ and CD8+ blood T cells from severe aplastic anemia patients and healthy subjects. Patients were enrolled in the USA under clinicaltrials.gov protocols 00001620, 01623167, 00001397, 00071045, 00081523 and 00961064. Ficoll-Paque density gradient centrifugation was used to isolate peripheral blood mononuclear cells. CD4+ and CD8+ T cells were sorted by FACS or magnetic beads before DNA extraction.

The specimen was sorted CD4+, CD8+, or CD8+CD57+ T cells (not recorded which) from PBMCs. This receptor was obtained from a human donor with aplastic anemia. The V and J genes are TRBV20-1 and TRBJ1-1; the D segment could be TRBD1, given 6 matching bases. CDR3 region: CSARPRGSGHTEAFF. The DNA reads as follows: TGCAGTGCTAGACCCAGGGGCAGCGGGCACACTGAAGCTTTCTTT.